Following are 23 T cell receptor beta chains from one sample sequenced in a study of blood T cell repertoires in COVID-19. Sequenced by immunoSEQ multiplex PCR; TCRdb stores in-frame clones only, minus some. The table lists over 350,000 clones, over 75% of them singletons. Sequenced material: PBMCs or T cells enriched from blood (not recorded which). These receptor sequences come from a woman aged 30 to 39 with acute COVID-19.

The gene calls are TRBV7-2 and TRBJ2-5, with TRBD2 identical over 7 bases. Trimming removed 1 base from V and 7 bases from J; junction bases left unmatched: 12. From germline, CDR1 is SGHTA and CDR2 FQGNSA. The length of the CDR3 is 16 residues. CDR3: CASSLVHQGPSGTQYF. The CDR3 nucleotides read TGTGCCAGCAGCTTAGTCCATCAAGGGCCTAGCGGGACCCAGTACTTC.

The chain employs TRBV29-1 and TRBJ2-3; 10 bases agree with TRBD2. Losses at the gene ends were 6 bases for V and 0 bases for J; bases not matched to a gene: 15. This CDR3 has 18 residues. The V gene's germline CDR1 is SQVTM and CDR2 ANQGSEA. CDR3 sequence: CSVESLTIAGGSTDTQYF. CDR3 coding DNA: TGCAGCGTCGAATCCCTTACAATAGCGGGGGGTAGCACAGATACGCAGTATTTT.

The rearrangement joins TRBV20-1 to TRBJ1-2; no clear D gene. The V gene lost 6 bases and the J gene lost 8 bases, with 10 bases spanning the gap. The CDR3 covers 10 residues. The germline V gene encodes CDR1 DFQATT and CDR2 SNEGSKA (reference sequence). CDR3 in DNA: TGCAGTGCAAGGCGAGCGGGCTACACCTTC. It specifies CSARRAGYTF.

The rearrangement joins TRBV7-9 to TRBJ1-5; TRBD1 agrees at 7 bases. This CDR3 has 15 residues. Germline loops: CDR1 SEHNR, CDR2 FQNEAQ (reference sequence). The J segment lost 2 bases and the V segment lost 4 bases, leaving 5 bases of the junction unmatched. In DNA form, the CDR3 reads TGTGCCAGCAGCTCAACAGGGGAGCGCAATCAGCCCCAGCATTTT. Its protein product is CASSSTGERNQPQHF. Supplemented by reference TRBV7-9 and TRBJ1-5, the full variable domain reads DTGVSQNPRHKITKRGQNVTFRCDPISEHNRLYWYRQTLGQGPEFLTYFQNEAQLEKSRLLSDRFSAERPKGSFSTLEIQRTEQGDSAMYLCASSSTGERNQPQHFGDGTRLSIL.

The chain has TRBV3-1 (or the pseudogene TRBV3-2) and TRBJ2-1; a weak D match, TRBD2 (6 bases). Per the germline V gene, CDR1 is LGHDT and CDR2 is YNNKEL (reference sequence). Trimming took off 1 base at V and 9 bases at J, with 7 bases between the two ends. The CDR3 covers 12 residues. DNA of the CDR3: TGTGCCAGCAGCCAAGCGGGGGTTGAGCAGTTCTTC. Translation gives CASSQAGVEQFF.

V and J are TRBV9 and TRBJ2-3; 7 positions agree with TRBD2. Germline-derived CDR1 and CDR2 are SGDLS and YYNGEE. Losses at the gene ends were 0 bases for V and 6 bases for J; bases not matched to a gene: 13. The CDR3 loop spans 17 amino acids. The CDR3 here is CASSVGGSGGGSDTQYF. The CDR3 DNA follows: TGTGCCAGCAGCGTAGGTGGATCCGGGGGAGGGTCCGATACGCAGTATTTT. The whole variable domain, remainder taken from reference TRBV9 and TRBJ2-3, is DSGVTQTPKHLITATGQRVTLRCSPRSGDLSVYWYQQSLDQGLQFLIQYYNGEERAKGNILERFSAQQFPDLHSELNLSSLELGDSALYFCASSVGGSGGGSDTQYFGPGTRLTVL.

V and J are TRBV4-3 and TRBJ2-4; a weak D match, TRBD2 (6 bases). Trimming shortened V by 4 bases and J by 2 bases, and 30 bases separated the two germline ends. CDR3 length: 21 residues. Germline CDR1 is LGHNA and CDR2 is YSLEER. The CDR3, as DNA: TGCGCCAGCAGCCGCAATACCGGGACTTCTCCCGGGGCGCATTCCAAAAACATTCAGTACTTC. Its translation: CASSRNTGTSPGAHSKNIQYF.

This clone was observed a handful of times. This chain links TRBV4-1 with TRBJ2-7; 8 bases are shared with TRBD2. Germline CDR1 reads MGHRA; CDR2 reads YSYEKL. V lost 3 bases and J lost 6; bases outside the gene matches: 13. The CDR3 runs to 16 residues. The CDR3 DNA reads TGCGCCAGCAGCCACCGATCCTGGACTAGCCCCGGCGAGCAGTACTTC. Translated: CASSHRSWTSPGEQYF.

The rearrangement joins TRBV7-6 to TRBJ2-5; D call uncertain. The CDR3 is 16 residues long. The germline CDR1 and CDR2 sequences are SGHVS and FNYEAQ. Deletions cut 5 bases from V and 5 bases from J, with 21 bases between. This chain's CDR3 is CASSRKNQMFRETQYF. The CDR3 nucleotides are TGTGCCAGCAGCCGAAAAAACCAAATGTTCAGGGAGACCCAGTACTTC.

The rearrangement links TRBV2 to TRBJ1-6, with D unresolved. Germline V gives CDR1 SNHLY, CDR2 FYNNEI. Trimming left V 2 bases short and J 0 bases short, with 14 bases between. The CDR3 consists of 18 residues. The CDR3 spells CASSEFSGKSSYNSPLHF. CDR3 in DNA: TGTGCCAGCAGTGAATTTTCCGGGAAGAGCTCCTATAATTCACCCCTCCACTTT.

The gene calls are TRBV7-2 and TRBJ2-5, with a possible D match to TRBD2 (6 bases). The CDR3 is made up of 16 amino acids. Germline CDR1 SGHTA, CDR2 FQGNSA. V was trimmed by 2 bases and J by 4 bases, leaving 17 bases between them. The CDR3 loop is CASSLSLAEGRETQYF. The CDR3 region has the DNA TGTGCCAGCAGCTTATCATTGGCGGAGGGTCGAGAGACCCAGTACTTC.

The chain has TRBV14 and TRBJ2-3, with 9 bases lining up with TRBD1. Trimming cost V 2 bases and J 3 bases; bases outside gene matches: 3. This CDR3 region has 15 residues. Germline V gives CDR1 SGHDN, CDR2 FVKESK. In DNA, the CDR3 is TGTGCCAGCAGCCAACTCGGACAGGGGACAGATACGCAGTATTTT. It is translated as CASSQLGQGTDTQYF.

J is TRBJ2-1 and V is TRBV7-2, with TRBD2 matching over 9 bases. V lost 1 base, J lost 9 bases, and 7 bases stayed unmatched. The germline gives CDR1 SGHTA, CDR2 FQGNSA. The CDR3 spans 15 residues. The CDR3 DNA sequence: TGTGCCAGCAGCTTAGGGGCTAGCGGGGAGGGTGAGCAGTTCTTC. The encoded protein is CASSLGASGEGEQFF.

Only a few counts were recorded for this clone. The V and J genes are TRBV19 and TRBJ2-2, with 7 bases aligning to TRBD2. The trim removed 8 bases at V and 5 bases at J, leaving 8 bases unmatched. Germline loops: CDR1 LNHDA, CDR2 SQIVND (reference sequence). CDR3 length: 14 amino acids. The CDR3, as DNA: TGTGCCAGTGGAGGAGCGGGGCGGACCGGGGAGCTGTTTTTT. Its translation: CASGGAGRTGELFF.

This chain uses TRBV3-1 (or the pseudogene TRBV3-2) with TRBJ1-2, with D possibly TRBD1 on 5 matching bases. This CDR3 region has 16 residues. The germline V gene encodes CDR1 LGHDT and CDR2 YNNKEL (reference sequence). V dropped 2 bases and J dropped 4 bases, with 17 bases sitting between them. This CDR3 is CASSQRSARDSYGYTF. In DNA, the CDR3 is TGTGCCAGCAGCCAAAGGTCGGCCAGGGACTCCTATGGCTACACCTTC.

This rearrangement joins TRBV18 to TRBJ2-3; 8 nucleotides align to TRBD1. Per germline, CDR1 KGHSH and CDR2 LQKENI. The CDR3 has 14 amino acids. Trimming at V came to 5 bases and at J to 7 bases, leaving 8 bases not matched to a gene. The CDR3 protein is CASSKTTGGNTQYF. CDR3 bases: TGTGCCAGCTCAAAAACTACAGGGGGAAATACGCAGTATTTT. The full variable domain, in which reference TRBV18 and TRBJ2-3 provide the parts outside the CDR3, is NAGVMQNPRHLVRRRGQEARLRCSPMKGHSHVYWYRQLPEEGLKFMVYLQKENIIDESGMPKERFSAEFPKEGPSILRIQQVVRGDSAAYFCASSKTTGGNTQYFGPGTRLTVL.

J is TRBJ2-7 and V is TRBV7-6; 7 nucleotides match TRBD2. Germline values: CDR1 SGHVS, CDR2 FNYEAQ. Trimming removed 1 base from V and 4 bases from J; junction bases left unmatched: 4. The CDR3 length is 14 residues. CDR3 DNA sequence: TGTGCCAGCAGCTTAGGGGGGGGACTTTACGAGCAGTACTTC. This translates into CASSLGGGLYEQYF.

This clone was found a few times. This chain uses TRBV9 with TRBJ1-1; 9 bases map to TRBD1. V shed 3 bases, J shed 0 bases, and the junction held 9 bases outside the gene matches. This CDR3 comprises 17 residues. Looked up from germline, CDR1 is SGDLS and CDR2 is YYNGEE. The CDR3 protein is CASSDGTGSIMNTEAFF. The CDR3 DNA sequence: TGTGCCAGCAGCGATGGGACAGGGTCTATAATGAACACTGAAGCTTTCTTT.

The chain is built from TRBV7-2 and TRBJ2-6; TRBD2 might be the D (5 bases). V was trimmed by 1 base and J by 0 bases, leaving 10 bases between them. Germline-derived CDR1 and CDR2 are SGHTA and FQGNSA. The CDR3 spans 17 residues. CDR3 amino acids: CASSLGVGVSGANVLTF. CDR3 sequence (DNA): TGTGCCAGCAGCTTAGGAGTCGGGGTCTCTGGGGCCAACGTCCTGACTTTC.

The CDR3 loop is CASSLRQGSYNSPLHF. The CDR3 DNA sequence: TGCGCCAGCAGCTTGAGACAGGGCTCCTATAATTCACCCCTCCACTTT. The genes are TRBV5-1 and TRBJ1-6; 7 bases agree with TRBD1. Trimming removed 1 base from V and 0 bases from J; junction bases left unmatched: 1. CDR1 SGHRS and CDR2 YFSETQ come from the germline V gene. The CDR3 is made up of 16 amino acids.

As DNA, the CDR3 is TGTGCCACCATCACCGGGACAGGGGTTTTCGACGAGCAGTACTTC. Residues: CATITGTGVFDEQYF. The chain couples TRBV27 to TRBJ2-7, with 10 bases matching TRBD1. V trimming: 10 bases; J trimming: 5 bases; junction bases outside the gene matches: 14. This CDR3 is 15 amino acids long. Germline loops: CDR1 MNHEY, CDR2 SMNVEV (reference sequence).

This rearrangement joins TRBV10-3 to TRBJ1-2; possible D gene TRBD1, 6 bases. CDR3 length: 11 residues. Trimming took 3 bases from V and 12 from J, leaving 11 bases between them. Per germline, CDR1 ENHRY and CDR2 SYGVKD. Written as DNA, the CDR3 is TGTGCCATCAGTGATGGGGGCACCCACACCTTC. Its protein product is CAISDGGTHTF.

This chain's CDR3 is CASSPGGVGEQYF. The DNA of the CDR3 is TGTGCCAGCTCCCCCGGGGGGGTTGGCGAGCAGTACTTC. V is TRBV12-3 or TRBV12-4 and J is TRBJ2-7; 8 nucleotides line up with TRBD2. This CDR3 has 13 residues. The V segment lost 8 bases and the J segment 6 bases; nucleotides outside the gene matches: 9.